What follows describes a single T cell receptor (beta chain). These data are taken from a study of blood T cells in healthy people across ages. A second PCR, run for roughly 6 to 11 cycles, used a sample-barcoded 5' primer plus a J-beta primer mix. In TCRdb, the 5' RACE reads were re-called with MiXCR into one record per CDR3 protein. The sample records 1.4 million or so distinct CDR3 sequences, 40% to 45% being singletons. From germline, CDR1 is SGHRS and CDR2 YFSETQ. With 0 bases clipped from V and 8 bases from J, the junction kept 8 bases outside the gene matches. There are 15 residues in the CDR3.

The chain is built from TRBV5-1 and TRBJ2-1; 7 bases agree with TRBD1. Sequenced sample: blood. The receptor comes from a young woman in good health. CDR3: CASSLDGAGGDEQFF. In nucleotides, the CDR3 is TGCGCCAGCAGCTTGGATGGGGCAGGGGGTGATGAGCAGTTCTTC.